The clone carrying this T cell receptor (beta chain) appeared a few times. Its antigen is unidentified. The treatment here: some 20 received Ad26.COV2.S at low or high dose, single or two shots; a few received placebo; per-sample allocation not given. On day 63 after the first injection, vaccine and placebo recipients gave samples. This vaccine is an Ad26 vector that expresses the Wuhan-strain SARS-CoV-2 spike. The sample belongs to a study of Ad26.COV2.S vaccination and SARS-CoV-2 variants. Study background: Recipients of Ad26.COV2.S got it intramuscularly, once or twice 56 days apart. Study conclusions and caveats: The analyses of TCR breadth and depth may have understated the size of total T cell responses.

Clones were sequenced by immunoSEQ multiplex PCR, and TCRdb holds only the in-frame ones, with some missing. The table records around 450,000 clones, around 89% of them present only once. This specimen consisted of peripheral blood, obtained in a trial of Ad26.COV2.S vaccine versus placebo. The source of this sequence is a person between 18 and 65 years old who received the Ad26.COV2.S COVID-19 vaccine or a placebo.

The CDR3 sequence: CASSIGAQNGGEQYF. In DNA, the CDR3 is TGTGCCAGTAGTATAGGCGCCCAAAACGGGGGAGAGCAGTACTTC. The V and J genes are TRBV19 and TRBJ2-7; D is perhaps TRBD2 (6 bases). The germline CDR1 and CDR2 sequences are LNHDA and SQIVND (reference sequence). V dropped 1 base and J dropped 7 bases, with 17 bases sitting between them. This CDR3 region has 15 residues.